The rows below give T cell receptor beta chains drawn from one sample of a study of blood T cells in healthy people across ages. TCRdb itself ran the 5' RACE reads through MiXCR, one entry per CDR3 protein. The repertoire holds hundreds of thousands of distinct CDR3 sequences, around a quarter seen once, with more than 8.5% in the top ten. This same sample was also taken into another study, of T cells of mothers and their children.

Sequencing was performed on blood. The receptors come from a boy aged 5 to 17 in good health. Both conserved end residues are part of each CDR3.

V	length	J	CDR3
TRBV12-3/TRBV12-4	15	TRBJ1-4	CASSLEGGIGEKLFF
TRBV9	14	TRBJ2-3	CASSVGGSTDTQYF
TRBV5-1	12	TRBJ2-7	CASSVQGYEQYF
TRBV11-2	13	TRBJ2-3	CASSLDRTDTQYF
TRBV12-3/TRBV12-4	13	TRBJ2-7	CASQEEGIHEQYF
TRBV6-5	14	TRBJ2-3	CASSDKGPGDTQYF
TRBV29-1	13	TRBJ2-5	CSVGRALGDEPFF
TRBV11-2	16	NA	CASSSITGVGVNEQFF
TRBV29-1	13	TRBJ2-5	CSVGGAVGETQYF
TRBV3-1	15	TRBJ2-7	CASSQGGGLRFEQYF
TRBV28	15	TRBJ1-3	CASSFGRGRGNTIYF
TRBV11-3	14	TRBJ2-5	CASSFPGNQETQYF
TRBV10-3	14	TRBJ1-3	CAIRPGTAGNTIYF
TRBV4-1	15	TRBJ2-2	CASSQDLVDTGELFF
TRBV29-1	14	TRBJ2-1	CSVVRDRVDNEQFF
TRBV20-1	14	TRBJ2-5	CSAIRDLNPKTQYF
TRBV7-9	13	TRBJ2-1	CASSPRGSNEQSF
TRBV12-3/TRBV12-4	15	TRBJ2-1	CASSILAGGPNEQFF
TRBV29-1	14	TRBJ1-5	CSVEGGSPGQPQHF
TRBV28	17	TRBJ2-3	CASLPPLGSQGTDTQYF
TRBV7-9	14	TRBJ2-7	CAGRPEAAGYEQYF
TRBV9	15	TRBJ1-2	CASSTLSQGEMGYTF
TRBV6-5	14	TRBJ2-4	CASSRTDRVDIQYF
TRBV12-5	12	TRBJ1-4	CASGSGEEKLFF
TRBV6-5	15	TRBJ1-4	CASSLVPGLDEKLFF
TRBV15	16	TRBJ2-1	CTTSRDLGGKGNEQFF
TRBV27	18	TRBJ2-6	CASRGGDSILSGANVLTF
TRBV3-1	20	NA	CASSPGFRTGRLASSYEQYF
TRBV2	14	TRBJ1-1	CASILWGSRTEAFF
TRBV12-3/TRBV12-4	12	TRBJ1-1	CASSFSSTEAFF
TRBV4-1	15	NA	CASSQDRQNSYEQYF
TRBV3-1	14	TRBJ2-7	CASSQREGRYEQYF
TRBV7-9	12	TRBJ2-7	CASSISATEQYF